A selection of T cell receptor beta chains follows, all from one sample in a study of CD8 T cells in Susac syndrome. TCRdb reprocessed the immunoSEQ multiplex PCR reads via MiXCR and lists one record per CDR3 protein. The sample holds approximately 180,000 distinct CDR3 sequences, approximately 96% seen once. Input material: CD4+ T cells from PBMCs. These receptors all come from a human donor with multiple sclerosis. The CDR3 runs from the conserved cysteine through the conserved F or W. The D gene is left open where the match is weak. Only part of the rows carry a size: once, few, many, or a class if the clone is expanded.

CDR3 DNA | CDR3 protein | CDR3 length | clone size | D gene | J gene | V gene
TGCAGCGTAGTTGTCTCTGGAGGCTACACCTTC | CSVVVSGGYTF | 11 | - | - | TRBJ1-2 | TRBV29-1
TGTGCCAGCAGGTACAGGAGCTCCTACGAGCAGTACTTC | CASRYRSSYEQYF | 13 | - | - | TRBJ2-7 | TRBV12-3/TRBV12-4
TGTGCCACCAGGACAAGGGACAATGAGCAGTTCTTC | CATRTRDNEQFF | 12 | - | - | TRBJ2-1 | TRBV24-1
TGTGCCAGCAGTTTACAGGGTAGGGGTTGGTACAATGAGCAGTTCTTC | CASSLQGRGWYNEQFF | 16 | - | - | TRBJ2-1 | TRBV12-3/TRBV12-4
TGTGCCAGCAGCAAGACAGGTTACGAGCAGTACTTC | CASSKTGYEQYF | 12 | - | - | TRBJ2-7 | TRBV12-3/TRBV12-4
TGTGCCAGCTCATCTTACTCCCTGGACAGGACCTACGAGCAGTACTTC | CASSSYSLDRTYEQYF | 16 | - | TRBD1 | TRBJ2-7 | TRBV18
TGTGCCAGCAGGGACAGGGTGGGAGAGACCCAGTACTTC | CASRDRVGETQYF | 13 | - | TRBD1 | TRBJ2-5 | TRBV6-6
TGTGCCAGCAGTAGGGACATCTATAGCAATCAGCCCCAGCATTTT | CASSRDIYSNQPQHF | 15 | - | - | TRBJ1-5 | TRBV2
TGCGCCAGCAGCTTACAGGCAACTAATGAAAAACTGTTTTTT | CASSLQATNEKLFF | 14 | - | - | TRBJ1-4 | TRBV5-1
TGCAGTGCAATACTTAGGAACATTCAGTACTTC | CSAILRNIQYF | 11 | - | - | TRBJ2-4 | TRBV20-1
TGTGCCAGCAGTTTCTGGGACACCGGGGAGCTGTTTTTT | CASSFWDTGELFF | 13 | - | - | TRBJ2-2 | TRBV27
TGTGCCACCAGCAGAGACTCTGAAGCTTTCTTT | CATSRDSEAFF | 11 | - | - | TRBJ1-1 | TRBV15
TGTGCCAGCAGTATCCGACGGGGGTGGTTCACTGAAGCTTTCTTT | CASSIRRGWFTEAFF | 15 | - | - | TRBJ1-1 | TRBV12-3/TRBV12-4
TGCAGTGCTAGTAGTGGTGGCTCCTACAATGAGCAGTTCTTC | CSASSGGSYNEQFF | 14 | - | - | TRBJ2-1 | TRBV20-1
TGTGCCTGGATGACGAGGGACGTAAAACTGTTTTTT | CAWMTRDVKLFF | 12 | - | - | TRBJ1-4 | TRBV30
TGTGCCAGCAGCTTGGTTAGCGGGGCCCTCCAAGAGACCCAGTACTTC | CASSLVSGALQETQYF | 16 | - | TRBD2 | TRBJ2-5 | TRBV5-4
TGTGCCAGCAGCCTACGGACTAGCGGGATAACAGATACGCAGTATTTT | CASSLRTSGITDTQYF | 16 | - | TRBD2 | TRBJ2-3 | TRBV11-2
TGTGCCTGGAGCGCCCAGGGGGGGGAGGACTATGGCTACACCTTC | CAWSAQGGEDYGYTF | 15 | - | TRBD1 | TRBJ1-2 | TRBV30
TGTGCCTGGAGTGTCCCGGGACAGGAAAATCAGCCCCAGCATTTT | CAWSVPGQENQPQHF | 15 | - | TRBD1 | TRBJ1-5 | TRBV30
TGTGCCAGCAGCGTGGGGGCCTCGGCGAACACTGAAGCTTTCTTT | CASSVGASANTEAFF | 15 | - | - | TRBJ1-1 | TRBV9
TGTGCCAGCAGCCGAAGGACTAGCGGCCCGGGTACAGATACGCAGTATTTT | CASSRRTSGPGTDTQYF | 17 | once | TRBD2 | TRBJ2-3 | TRBV3-1
TGTGCCAGCAGACAGGGGGCTAATAATTCACCCCTCCACTTT | CASRQGANNSPLHF | 14 | - | TRBD1 | TRBJ1-6 | TRBV3-1
TGCACCCCGGGGGGGCATGCTCGTAAGGACTATGGCTACACCTTC | CTPGGHARKDYGYTF | 15 | - | - | TRBJ1-2 | TRBV20-1
TGCAGCGTTCCCGGGGCGAACTATGGCTACACCTTC | CSVPGANYGYTF | 12 | - | - | TRBJ1-2 | TRBV29-1
TGTGCCAGCAGTTTCGGACAGGGGGCGACCGGGGAGCTGTTTTTT | CASSFGQGATGELFF | 15 | - | TRBD1 | TRBJ2-2 | TRBV27
TGTGGGTCTTTGGGGAATGCTGGTCTGTTTTTT | CGSLGNAGLFF | 11 | - | - | TRBJ1-4 | TRBV30
TGTGCCAGCAGTTTATCGACAGGCGGGCGGGCTTTCTTT | CASSLSTGGRAFF | 13 | - | - | TRBJ1-1 | TRBV27
TGTGCCTGGAGCACGGACTCTGGAAACACCATATATTTT | CAWSTDSGNTIYF | 13 | - | - | TRBJ1-3 | TRBV30
TGTGCCAGCAGTGATGGGGGTTTCCCCTACTTC | CASSDGGFPYF | 11 | - | - | TRBJ2-5 | TRBV2
TGTGCCAGCAGCTCGACAGGTTTCGGCTCTGGGGCCAACGTCCTGACTTTC | CASSSTGFGSGANVLTF | 17 | - | - | TRBJ2-6 | TRBV7-9
TGTGCCTGGAGTGTAATCCAGGGGTATAGTGGCTACACCTTC | CAWSVIQGYSGYTF | 14 | - | - | TRBJ1-2 | TRBV30
TGCGCCAGCACCCTTGGGGACAGGGCACACGAGCAGTACTTC | CASTLGDRAHEQYF | 14 | - | TRBD1 | TRBJ2-7 | TRBV5-1
TGTGCCTGGAGCAGGCTAAGCTATGGCTACACCTTC | CAWSRLSYGYTF | 12 | - | - | TRBJ1-2 | TRBV30
TGCGCCAGCAGTCAACCGGGACAGGGGAGTCAGCCCCAGCATTTT | CASSQPGQGSQPQHF | 15 | - | TRBD1 | TRBJ1-5 | TRBV23-1
TGTGCCATCAGTGAAGGAGGCAATAGCAATCAGCCCCAGCATTTT | CAISEGGNSNQPQHF | 15 | - | - | TRBJ1-5 | TRBV10-3
TGCAGTGCCCAGTCACAGGGGGCGTGGGGAAACACCATATATTTT | CSAQSQGAWGNTIYF | 15 | - | TRBD1 | TRBJ1-3 | TRBV20-1
TGCGCCAGCAGCTTGGGGCGGGGGGCCACAGATACGCAGTATTTT | CASSLGRGATDTQYF | 15 | - | TRBD2 | TRBJ2-3 | TRBV5-1
TGCAGTGCTAGAGCGACAGGCACCTACGAGCAGTACTTC | CSARATGTYEQYF | 13 | - | - | TRBJ2-7 | TRBV20-1
TGTGCCAGCGGGGAACGAGTCCCCGGGGAGCTGTTTTTT | CASGERVPGELFF | 13 | once | - | TRBJ2-2 | TRBV27
TGTGCCAGCAGCGAAAATCAGATTGTCTATGGCTACACCTTC | CASSENQIVYGYTF | 14 | - | - | TRBJ1-2 | TRBV5-4
TGTGCCAGCAGTCCCACTCGAGGGAGTTCAGATACGCAGTATTTT | CASSPTRGSSDTQYF | 15 | - | - | TRBJ2-3 | TRBV6-5
TGTGCCTGGAGTGCAGCGAACACCGGGGAGCTGTTTTTT | CAWSAANTGELFF | 13 | - | - | TRBJ2-2 | TRBV30
TGCGCCAGCAGCCCCGACAGGGGCGGGGGCACAGATACGCAGTATTTT | CASSPDRGGGTDTQYF | 16 | - | TRBD1 | TRBJ2-3 | TRBV5-1
TGCAGCGCCCAGACAGGGATGAACACTGAAGCTTTCTTT | CSAQTGMNTEAFF | 13 | few | TRBD1 | TRBJ1-1 | TRBV29-1
TGTGCCAGCAGTTTTCGGGCAGTCCTGCGGGATACGCAGTATTTT | CASSFRAVLRDTQYF | 15 | - | - | TRBJ2-3 | TRBV12-3/TRBV12-4
TGCAGTGCTAGAGTACTCGCGGGGGCTTGGAATTCACCCCTCCACTTT | CSARVLAGAWNSPLHF | 16 | - | - | TRBJ1-6 | TRBV20-1
TGTGCCAGCAGCTTCGGGACACTCCAGAGCACCGGGGAGCTGTTTTTT | CASSFGTLQSTGELFF | 16 | once | - | TRBJ2-2 | TRBV5-6
TGCAGTGCTAAAGGACCCCAGCCAGATACGCAGTATTTT | CSAKGPQPDTQYF | 13 | - | - | TRBJ2-3 | TRBV20-1
TGTGCCAGCAGCCCCCGGGACACTCGCACAGATACGCAGTATTTT | CASSPRDTRTDTQYF | 15 | - | - | TRBJ2-3 | TRBV7-3